This T cell receptor (beta chain) was sequenced in a study of cytomegalovirus exposure and HLA in healthy donors. Turning to this clone: Its specificity is not known.

Use of 60 Vbeta and 13 Jbeta primers characterized the PCR. This table comes from immunoSEQ multiplex PCR, and its TCRdb copy is limited to in-frame clones, with some not included. Of some 150,000 clones listed, roughly 87% are singletons. The study, taken as a whole, reports: Common viral pathogens were later found to be apparently linked to several of the most significant clusters. A missense DCLRE1C variant was associated with V- and J-gene trimming of TCR beta chains in a later analysis, and an independent cohort replicated the association. Equally common other TCR beta chains were less clonally expanded than HLA-associated ones, a later analysis found.

V was trimmed by 2 bases and J by 4 bases, leaving 14 bases between them. From germline, CDR1 is SQVTM and CDR2 ANQGSEA. The length of the CDR3 is 14 residues. The sample taken for sequencing was PBMCs. The TCR was taken from a man aged 30 to 45 in good health and CMV-seropositive. V gene TRBV29-1 combines with J gene TRBJ1-1; no reliable D call. The CDR3 loop reads CSVEPTGAATEAFF. The DNA for the CDR3 is TGCAGCGTTGAACCGACTGGAGCGGCCACTGAAGCTTTCTTT.